The 10 T cell receptor beta chains reported below all come from one sample, sequenced in a study of control samples from healthy donors and cancer patients. Clones were read by immunoSEQ multiplex PCR, and TCRdb kept only the in-frame ones, dropping some. The sample has 100,000 to 150,000 clones, about 95% seen once. The sample was blood. The receptors were sampled from a man aged 25-45 years in good health.

The V gene is TRBV5-5, the J gene TRBJ2-7; TRBD2 might be the D (5 bases). The CDR3 extends over 14 amino acids. Trimming removed 1 base from V and 2 bases from J, with 10 bases in between. Germline V gene data show CDR1 as SGHKS and CDR2 as YYEKEE (reference sequence). CDR3 nucleotide sequence: TGTGCCAGCAGCTTGATCGGAGGCACCTACGAGCAGTACTTC. Its protein product is CASSLIGGTYEQYF.

This chain links TRBV7-9 with TRBJ1-1, with a possible D match to TRBD1 (5 bases). The V and J ends lost 5 bases and 5 bases respectively, with 24 bases between them. Germline V gives CDR1 SEHNR, CDR2 FQNEAQ (reference sequence). The CDR3 spans 17 residues. CDR3 amino acids: CASSLGTGTPDGTEAFF. In nucleotides, the CDR3 is TGTGCCAGCAGCCTAGGAACCGGGACCCCCGACGGGACTGAAGCTTTCTTT.

The V and J genes are TRBV7-9 and TRBJ1-2, with TRBD1 identical over 7 bases. In germline, CDR1 is SEHNR, CDR2 FQNEAQ (reference sequence). This CDR3 is 12 amino acids long. The trim removed 4 bases at V and 7 bases at J, leaving 3 bases unmatched. In DNA, the CDR3 is TGTGCCAGCAGCTCGACAGGGCCTGGCTACACCTTC. Its protein is CASSSTGPGYTF. The full variable domain, completed using reference TRBV7-9 and TRBJ1-2, is DTGVSQNPRHKITKRGQNVTFRCDPISEHNRLYWYRQTLGQGPEFLTYFQNEAQLEKSRLLSDRFSAERPKGSFSTLEIQRTEQGDSAMYLCASSSTGPGYTFGSGTRLTVV.

The rearrangement uses TRBV7-2 and TRBJ1-5; no definite D call. This CDR3 has 15 amino acids. V was trimmed by 4 bases and J by 4 bases, leaving 14 bases between them. Germline V CDR1 and CDR2: SGHTA, FQGNSA. CDR3 DNA sequence: TGTGCCAGCAGCTCCGGAGCCTCTATGAATCAGCCCCAGCATTTT. The encoded protein is CASSSGASMNQPQHF.

This chain links TRBV2 with TRBJ2-2, with D perhaps TRBD1 (6 bases). V lost 1 base, J lost 1 base, and 7 bases lay in between. The CDR3 sequence is 15 residues long. Germline CDR1 reads SNHLY; CDR2 reads FYNNEI. CDR3: CASSEVGGNTGELFF. Here the CDR3 DNA reads TGTGCCAGCAGTGAAGTAGGGGGGAACACCGGGGAGCTGTTTTTT.

This clone came up once. The chain uses TRBV10-1 and TRBJ1-1; D is unresolved. There are 13 residues in the CDR3. CDR1 and CDR2 from the germline V gene are WNHNN and SYGVQD (reference sequence). V was clipped by 3 bases and J by 3 bases, with 8 bases between them. This chain's CDR3 is CASSDGPDTEAFF. CDR3 coding DNA: TGCGCCAGCAGTGATGGGCCGGACACTGAAGCTTTCTTT.

This sequence joins TRBV2 and TRBJ2-1; D is ambiguous. The CDR3 is 11 residues long. From germline, CDR1 is SNHLY and CDR2 FYNNEI. V was shortened by 7 bases and J by 5 bases, with 6 bases between the two germline ends. CDR3 coding DNA: TGTGCCAGCAAGAACAACAATGAGCAGTTCTTC. Protein product: CASKNNNEQFF.

The CDR3 DNA reads TGTGCCAGCAGCAAAGGGCGTCCGAGCTCCTACAATGAGCAGTTCTTC. Encoded protein: CASSKGRPSSYNEQFF. The chain recombines TRBV21-1 with TRBJ2-1. TRBV21-1 is described as a pseudogene. The CDR3 sequence is 16 residues long.

The chain carries TRBV4-1 and TRBJ1-5, with D uncertain. Trimming stripped 0 bases from V and 4 bases from J, with 7 bases between. Germline V gene sequence: CDR1 MGHRA, CDR2 YSYEKL. CDR3 size: 14 residues. The CDR3 sequence: CASSQDPRNQPQHF. DNA of the CDR3: TGCGCCAGCAGCCAAGATCCCCGGAATCAGCCCCAGCATTTT.

The V gene is TRBV6-9, the J gene TRBJ1-1; D might be TRBD1 (5 bases). V lost 4 bases to trimming and J lost 3 bases, with 18 bases between them. The germline CDR1 and CDR2 sequences are MNHGY and SVAAGI. There are 16 residues in the CDR3. CDR3 DNA: TGTGCCAGCAGTTTTGTTATTGGGGCAAATGACACTGAAGCTTTCTTT. This sequence encodes CASSFVIGANDTEAFF.